A single TCR beta chain is shown here with its context. Its antigen is still unknown. This record comes from a study of early stage breast cancer tumors. Overall study: The ER+/PR+/HER2- tumors included 7 or 8 ductal and a few lobular carcinomas.

Sequencing was performed with immunoSEQ multiplex PCR; in TCRdb, only in-frame clones are kept and a portion is missing. The sample lists roughly 57,000 clones, 75% to 95% seen once, with roughly 5% in the top ten. Study-wide results and caveats: Tumors had about 2.4-fold higher T cell density and higher clonality than adjacent normal breast tissue. Enriched TCRB sequences shared across patients were mostly commonly generated sequences.

The sample was blood. This TCR was sampled from a person between 70 and 80 years old with breast cancer.

CDR3 amino acids: CAISERPGTGYGYTF. CDR3 bases: TGTGCCATCAGTGAAAGGCCGGGGACAGGGTATGGCTACACCTTC. The V call is TRBV10-3, the J call TRBJ1-2; the match to TRBD1 covers 9 bases. Trimming cost V 3 bases and J 5 bases; bases outside gene matches: 7. Germline-derived CDR1 and CDR2 are ENHRY and SYGVKD. CDR3 length: 15 residues.